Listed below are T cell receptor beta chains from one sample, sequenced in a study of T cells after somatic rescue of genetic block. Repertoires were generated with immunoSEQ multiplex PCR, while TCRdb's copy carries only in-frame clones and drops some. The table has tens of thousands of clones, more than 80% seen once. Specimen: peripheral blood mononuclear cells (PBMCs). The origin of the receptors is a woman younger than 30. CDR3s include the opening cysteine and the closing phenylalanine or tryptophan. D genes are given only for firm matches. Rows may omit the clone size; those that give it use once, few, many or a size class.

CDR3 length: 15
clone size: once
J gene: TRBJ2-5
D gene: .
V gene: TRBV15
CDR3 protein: CATSRDRESWETQYF
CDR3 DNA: TGTGCCACCAGCAGAGATCGGGAATCCTGGGAGACCCAGTACTTC

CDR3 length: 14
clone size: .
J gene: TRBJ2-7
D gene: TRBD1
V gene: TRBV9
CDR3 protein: CASSVRTGGHEQYF
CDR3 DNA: TGTGCCAGCAGCGTGCGGACAGGGGGCCACGAGCAGTACTTC

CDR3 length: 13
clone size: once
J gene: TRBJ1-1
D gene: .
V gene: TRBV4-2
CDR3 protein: CASSQDGGTEAFF
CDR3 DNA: TGTGCCAGCAGCCAAGATGGTGGCACTGAAGCTTTCTTT

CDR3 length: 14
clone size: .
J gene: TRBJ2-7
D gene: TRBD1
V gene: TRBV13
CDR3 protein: CASRPRDRGLERYF
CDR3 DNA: TGTGCCAGCAGGCCCCGGGACAGGGGACTCGAGCGGTACTTC

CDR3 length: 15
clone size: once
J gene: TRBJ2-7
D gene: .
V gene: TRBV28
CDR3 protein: CASSPTSITSYEQYF
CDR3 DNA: TGTGCCAGCAGCCCTACAAGTATAACCTCCTACGAGCAGTACTTC

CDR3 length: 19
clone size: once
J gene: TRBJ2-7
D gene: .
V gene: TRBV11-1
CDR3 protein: CASSLENPGRTFSLGEQYF
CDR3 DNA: TGTGCCAGCAGCTTAGAAAACCCGGGCAGGACCTTTTCCCTGGGAGAGCAGTACTTC

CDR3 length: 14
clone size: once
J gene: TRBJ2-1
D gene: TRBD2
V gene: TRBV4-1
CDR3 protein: CASSFQREVDEQFF
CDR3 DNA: TGCGCCAGCAGCTTCCAGCGGGAGGTGGATGAGCAGTTCTTC

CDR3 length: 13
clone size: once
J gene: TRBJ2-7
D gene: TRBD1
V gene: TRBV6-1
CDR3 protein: CASIRDRFYEQYF
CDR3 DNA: TGTGCCAGCATCCGGGACAGATTCTACGAGCAGTACTTC

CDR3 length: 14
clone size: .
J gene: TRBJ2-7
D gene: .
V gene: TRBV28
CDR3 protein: CASSPVGAPYEQYF
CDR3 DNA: TGTGCCAGCAGCCCGGTTGGGGCCCCGTACGAGCAGTACTTC

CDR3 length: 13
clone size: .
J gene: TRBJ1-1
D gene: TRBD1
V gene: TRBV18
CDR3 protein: CASLPGQGPDSFF
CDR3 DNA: TGTGCCAGCCTACCGGGACAGGGCCCTGATTCTTTCTTT

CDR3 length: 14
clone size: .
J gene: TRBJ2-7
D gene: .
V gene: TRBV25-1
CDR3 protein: CASSPGSEGYEQYF
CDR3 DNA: TGTGCCAGCAGTCCCGGGTCGGAAGGCTACGAGCAGTACTTC

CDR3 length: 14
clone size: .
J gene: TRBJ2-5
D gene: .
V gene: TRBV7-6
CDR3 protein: CASSFGGPKGTQYF
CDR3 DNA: TGTGCCAGCAGCTTTGGAGGCCCGAAGGGGACCCAGTACTTC

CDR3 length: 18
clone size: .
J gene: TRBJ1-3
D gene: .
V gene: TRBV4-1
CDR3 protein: CASSQKSPLQYNGNTIYF
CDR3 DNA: TGCGCCAGCAGCCAAAAATCCCCCCTCCAATATAATGGAAACACCATATATTTT

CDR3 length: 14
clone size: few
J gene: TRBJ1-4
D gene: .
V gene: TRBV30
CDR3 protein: CAWSVSAEGGKLFF
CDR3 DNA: TGTGCCTGGAGTGTCTCCGCTGAAGGGGGAAAACTGTTTTTT

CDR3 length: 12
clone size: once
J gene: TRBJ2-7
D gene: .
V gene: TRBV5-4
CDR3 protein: CASSLDYYEQYF
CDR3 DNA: TGTGCCAGCAGCCTCGACTACTACGAGCAGTACTTC

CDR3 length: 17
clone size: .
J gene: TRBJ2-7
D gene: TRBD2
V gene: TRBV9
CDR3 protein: CASSVAGTSGRAAEQYF
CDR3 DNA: TGTGCCAGCAGCGTAGCAGGGACTAGCGGGAGGGCCGCCGAGCAGTACTTC

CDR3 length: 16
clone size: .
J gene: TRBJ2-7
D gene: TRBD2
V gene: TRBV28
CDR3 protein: CASSPRLAGVSYEQYF
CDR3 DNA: TGTGCCAGCAGCCCCCGACTAGCGGGAGTGTCCTACGAGCAGTACTTC

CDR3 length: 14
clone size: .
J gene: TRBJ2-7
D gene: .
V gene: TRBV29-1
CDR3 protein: CSVGGGGASYEQYF
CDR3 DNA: TGCAGCGTCGGGGGTGGCGGGGCCTCCTACGAGCAGTACTTC

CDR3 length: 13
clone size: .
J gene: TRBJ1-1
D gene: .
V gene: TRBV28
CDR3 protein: CASSDTRNTEAFF
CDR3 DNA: TGTGCCAGCAGCGACACTCGGAACACTGAAGCTTTCTTT